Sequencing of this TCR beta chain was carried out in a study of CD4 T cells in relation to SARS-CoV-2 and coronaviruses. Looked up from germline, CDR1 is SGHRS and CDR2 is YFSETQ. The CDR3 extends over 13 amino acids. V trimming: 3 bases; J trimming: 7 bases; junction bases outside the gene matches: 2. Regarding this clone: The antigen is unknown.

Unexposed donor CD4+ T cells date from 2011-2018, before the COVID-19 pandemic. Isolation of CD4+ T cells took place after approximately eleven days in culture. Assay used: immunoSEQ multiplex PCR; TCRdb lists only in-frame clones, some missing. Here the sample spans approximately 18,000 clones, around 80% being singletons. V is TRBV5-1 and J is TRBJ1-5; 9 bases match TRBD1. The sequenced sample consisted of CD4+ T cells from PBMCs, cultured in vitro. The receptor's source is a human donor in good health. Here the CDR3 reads CASSWGQGQPQHF. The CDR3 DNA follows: TGCGCCAGCAGCTGGGGACAGGGCCAGCCCCAGCATTTT.